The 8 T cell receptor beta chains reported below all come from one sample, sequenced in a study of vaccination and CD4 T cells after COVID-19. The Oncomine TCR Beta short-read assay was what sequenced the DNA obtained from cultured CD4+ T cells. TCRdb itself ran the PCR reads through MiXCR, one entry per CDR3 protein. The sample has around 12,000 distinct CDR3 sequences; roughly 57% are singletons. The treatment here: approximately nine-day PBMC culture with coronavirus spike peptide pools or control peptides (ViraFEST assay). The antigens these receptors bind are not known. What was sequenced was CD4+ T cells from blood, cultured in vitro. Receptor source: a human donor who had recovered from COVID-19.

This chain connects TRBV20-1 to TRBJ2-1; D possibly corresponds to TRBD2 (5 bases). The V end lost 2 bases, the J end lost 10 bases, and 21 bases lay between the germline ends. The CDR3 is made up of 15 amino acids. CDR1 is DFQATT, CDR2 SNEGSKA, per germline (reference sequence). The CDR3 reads CSARWLAVGSGEQFF. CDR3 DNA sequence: TGCAGTGCTAGATGGTTGGCGGTGGGCTCGGGGGAGCAGTTCTTC.

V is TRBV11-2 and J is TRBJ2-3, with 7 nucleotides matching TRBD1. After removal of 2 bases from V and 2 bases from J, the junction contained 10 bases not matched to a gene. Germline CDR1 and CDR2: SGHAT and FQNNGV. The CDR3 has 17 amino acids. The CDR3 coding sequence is TGTGCCAGCAGCTTAACTAGGGGGACAGAGTACACAGATACGCAGTATTTT. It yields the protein CASSLTRGTEYTDTQYF.

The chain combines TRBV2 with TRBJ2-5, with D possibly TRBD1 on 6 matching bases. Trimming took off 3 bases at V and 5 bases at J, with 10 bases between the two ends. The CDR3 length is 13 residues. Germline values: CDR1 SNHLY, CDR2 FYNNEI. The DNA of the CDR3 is TGTGCCAGCAGTGATAGGGGGTGGGAGACCCAGTACTTC. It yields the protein CASSDRGWETQYF.

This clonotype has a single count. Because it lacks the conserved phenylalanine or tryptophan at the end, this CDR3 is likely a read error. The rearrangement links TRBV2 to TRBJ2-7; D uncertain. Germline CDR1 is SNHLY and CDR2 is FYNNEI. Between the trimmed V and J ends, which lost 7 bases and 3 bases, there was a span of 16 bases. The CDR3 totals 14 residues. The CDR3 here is CASTQKEAIYEQYL. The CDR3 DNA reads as TGTGCCAGCACGCAGAAAGAGGCTATCTACGAGCAGTACCTC.

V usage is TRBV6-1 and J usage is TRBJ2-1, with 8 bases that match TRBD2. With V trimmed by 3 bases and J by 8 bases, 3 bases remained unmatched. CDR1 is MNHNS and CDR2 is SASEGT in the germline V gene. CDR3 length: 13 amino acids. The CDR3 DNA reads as TGTGCCAGCAGTGAGGGGACTAGTCATGAGCAGTTCTTC. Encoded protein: CASSEGTSHEQFF.

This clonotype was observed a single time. The CDR3 sequence is CSVGRDTEAFF. CDR3 DNA sequence: TGCAGCGTGGGCCGGGACACTGAAGCTTTCTTT. V usage is TRBV20-1 and J usage is TRBJ1-1; D is ambiguous. The germline V gene has CDR1 DFQATT and CDR2 SNEGSKA (reference sequence). The CDR3 runs to 11 residues.

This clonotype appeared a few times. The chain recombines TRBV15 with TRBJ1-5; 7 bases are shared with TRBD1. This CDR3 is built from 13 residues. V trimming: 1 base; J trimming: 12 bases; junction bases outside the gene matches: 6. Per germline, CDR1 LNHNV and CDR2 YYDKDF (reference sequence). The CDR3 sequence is CATSRGDQGDQHF. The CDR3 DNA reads TGTGCCACCAGCAGAGGGGACCAGGGGGACCAGCATTTT.

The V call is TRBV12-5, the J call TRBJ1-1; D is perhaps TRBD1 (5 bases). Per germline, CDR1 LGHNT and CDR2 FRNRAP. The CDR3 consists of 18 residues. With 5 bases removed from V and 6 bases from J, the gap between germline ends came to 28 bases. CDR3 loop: CASGARGFLQSPSPEAFF. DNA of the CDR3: TGTGCTAGTGGTGCGCGGGGGTTCCTCCAGTCGCCGTCGCCTGAAGCTTTCTTT.